This TCR beta chain was sequenced in a study of CXCR3-negative and CXCR3-positive naive CD8 T cells. Across the whole study: Overall TRB read output was around 130 million, and each library contained about 1.5 +/- 0.3 million reads. Study-wide findings and caveats: From TRB CDR3 properties, TCR strength was inferred; surface CD5 did not differ between naive subsets. Naive cells with CXCR3 showed TRB CDR3s that were more hydrophobic than those in CXCR3-negative naive cells. Sequencing showed both naive subsets with comparably high diversity, and memory CD8+ cells much lower.

Germline lookup yields CDR1 SEHNR and CDR2 FQNEAQ (reference sequence). The CDR3 runs 13 residues. About this clonotype: The target antigen is unknown.

Those CD8+ T cells considered naive were CD45RO-CCR7+CD27+CD95-. UMI-labeled 5' RACE TRB cDNA libraries were prepared from the cells. TCRdb reprocessed the 5' RACE reads and reports one entry per CDR3 protein, with no DNA. This sample's table has about 150,000 distinct CDR3 sequences. V and J are TRBV7-9 and TRBJ1-1. The specimen was naive CXCR3+ CD8+ T cells from blood. Subset denoted: CD45RO-CCR7+CD27+CD95- naive CD8+ T cells expressing CXCR3 (TNR3+). This receptor was obtained from a human donor in good health. Some clones in this sample may be carry-over from other donors' samples. The CDR3: CASSSAMNTEAFF.